Below, one TCR beta chain is given with its context. Its antigen is currently unknown. The CDR3 covers 15 residues. Trimming removed 3 bases at V and 0 bases at J, with 12 bases between. The V gene's germline CDR1 is SGDLS and CDR2 YYNGEE. This record comes from a study of identical twins. General study findings and limits: Models, which agreed with sharing between unrelated individuals, nonetheless underestimated the out-of-frame TCR alpha sharing seen in monozygotic twins.

Addition of a universal primer site occurred through template switching, and cDNA carried unique molecular identifiers. TCRdb fed the 5' RACE reads into MiXCR, producing one record per CDR3 protein. The table has roughly 250,000 distinct CDR3 sequences, roughly 7.5% seen once; the top ten hold more than 5%. The same data also went into a second study, on yellow fever vaccine responses in identical twins.

This clonotype originated in a woman aged 18-30 years in good health. The chain carries TRBV9 and TRBJ1-1; weak D call: TRBD1 (5 bases). The sequenced material came from CD8+ T cells sorted from blood. CDR3 region: CASSEWGIMNTEAFF. CDR3 nucleotides: TGTGCCAGCAGCGAGTGGGGGATCATGAACACTGAAGCTTTCTTT.